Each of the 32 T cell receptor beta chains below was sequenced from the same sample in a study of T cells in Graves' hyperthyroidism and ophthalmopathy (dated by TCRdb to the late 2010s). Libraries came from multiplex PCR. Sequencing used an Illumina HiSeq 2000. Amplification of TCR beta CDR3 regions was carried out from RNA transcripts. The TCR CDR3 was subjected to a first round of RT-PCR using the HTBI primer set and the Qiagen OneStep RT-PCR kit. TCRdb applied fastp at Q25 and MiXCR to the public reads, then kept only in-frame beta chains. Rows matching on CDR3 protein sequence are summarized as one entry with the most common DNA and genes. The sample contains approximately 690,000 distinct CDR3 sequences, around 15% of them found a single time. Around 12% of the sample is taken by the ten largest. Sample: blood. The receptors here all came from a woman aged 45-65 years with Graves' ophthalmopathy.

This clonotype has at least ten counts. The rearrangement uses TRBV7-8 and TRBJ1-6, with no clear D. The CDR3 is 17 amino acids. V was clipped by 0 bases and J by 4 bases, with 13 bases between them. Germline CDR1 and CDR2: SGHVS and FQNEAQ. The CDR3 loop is CASSLAVTEEYNSPLHF. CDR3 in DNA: TGTGCCAGCAGCTTAGCGGTTACAGAAGAATATAATTCACCCCTCCACTTT. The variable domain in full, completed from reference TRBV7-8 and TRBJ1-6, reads GAGVSQSPRYKVAKRGQDVALRCDPISGHVSLFWYQQALGQGPEFLTYFQNEAQLDKSGLPSDRFFAERPEGSVSTLKIQRTQQEDSAVYLCASSLAVTEEYNSPLHFGNGTRLTVT.

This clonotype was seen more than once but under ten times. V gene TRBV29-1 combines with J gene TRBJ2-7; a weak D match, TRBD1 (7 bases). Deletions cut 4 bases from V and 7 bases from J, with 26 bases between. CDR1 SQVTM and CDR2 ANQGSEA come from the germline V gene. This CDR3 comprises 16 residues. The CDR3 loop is CSVGGTDDRLREEQYF. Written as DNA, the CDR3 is TGCAGCGTTGGAGGGACAGACGACCGACTACGGGAGGAGCAGTACTTC.

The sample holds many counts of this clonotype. CDR3 sequence reads: CSARDLIGGEADTQYF. The CDR3 DNA reads as TGCAGTGCTAGAGATCTGATTGGCGGGGAGGCAGATACGCAGTATTTT. This rearrangement joins TRBV20-1 to TRBJ2-3; D is perhaps TRBD2 (6 bases). V was pared by 0 bases and J by 4 bases, with 17 bases between. Germline CDR1 and CDR2: DFQATT and SNEGSKA (reference sequence). CDR3 length: 16 amino acids.

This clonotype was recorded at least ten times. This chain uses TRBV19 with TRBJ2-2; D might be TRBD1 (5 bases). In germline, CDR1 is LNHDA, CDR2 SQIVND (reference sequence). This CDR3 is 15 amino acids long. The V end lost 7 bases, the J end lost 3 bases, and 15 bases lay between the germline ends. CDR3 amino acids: CASKGSSGYTGELFF. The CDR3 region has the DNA TGTGCCAGTAAAGGGTCGTCAGGGTACACCGGGGAGCTGTTTTTT.

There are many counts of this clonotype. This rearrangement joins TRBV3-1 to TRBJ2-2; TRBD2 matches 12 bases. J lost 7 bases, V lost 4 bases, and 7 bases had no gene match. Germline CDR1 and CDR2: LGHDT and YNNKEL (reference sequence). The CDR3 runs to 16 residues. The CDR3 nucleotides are TGTGCCAGCAGCCCAACTAGCGGGAGGCGCGGCGGGGAGCTGTTTTTT. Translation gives CASSPTSGRRGGELFF.

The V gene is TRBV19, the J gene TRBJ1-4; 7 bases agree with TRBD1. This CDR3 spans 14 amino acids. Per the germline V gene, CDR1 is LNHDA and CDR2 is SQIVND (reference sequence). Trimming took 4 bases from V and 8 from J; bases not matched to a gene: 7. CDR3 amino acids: CASSTDREEEKLFF. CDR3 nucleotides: TGTGCCAGTAGTACCGACAGGGAGGAGGAAAAACTGTTTTTT.

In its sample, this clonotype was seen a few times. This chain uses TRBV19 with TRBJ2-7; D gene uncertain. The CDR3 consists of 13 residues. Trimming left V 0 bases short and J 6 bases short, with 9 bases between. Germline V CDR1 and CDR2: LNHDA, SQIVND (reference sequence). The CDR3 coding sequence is TGTGCCAGTAGTATAGACGGAAGATCCGAGCAGTACTTC. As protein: CASSIDGRSEQYF.

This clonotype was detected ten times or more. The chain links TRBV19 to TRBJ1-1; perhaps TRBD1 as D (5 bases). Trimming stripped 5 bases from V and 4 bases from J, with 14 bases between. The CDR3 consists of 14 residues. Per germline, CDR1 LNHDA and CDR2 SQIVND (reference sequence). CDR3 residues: CASSANRRGTEAFF. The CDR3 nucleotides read TGTGCCAGTAGTGCAAACAGGAGAGGCACTGAAGCTTTCTTT.

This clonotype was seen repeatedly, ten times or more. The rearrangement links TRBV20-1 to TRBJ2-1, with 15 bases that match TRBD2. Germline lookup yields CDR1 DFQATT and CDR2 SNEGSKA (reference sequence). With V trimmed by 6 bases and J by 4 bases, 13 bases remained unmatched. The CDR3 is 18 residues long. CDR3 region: CSAKGLAGGPIKYNEQFF. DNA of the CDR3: TGCAGTGCAAAGGGACTAGCGGGAGGACCCATAAAGTACAATGAGCAGTTCTTC.

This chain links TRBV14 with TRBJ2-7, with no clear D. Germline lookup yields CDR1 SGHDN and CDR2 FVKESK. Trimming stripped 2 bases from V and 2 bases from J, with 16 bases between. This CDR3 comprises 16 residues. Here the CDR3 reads CASSQRPGWSTYEQYF. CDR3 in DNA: TGTGCCAGCAGCCAAAGGCCAGGTTGGTCAACCTACGAGCAGTACTTC.

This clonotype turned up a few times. The CDR3 sequence is CASSPQGSSGGNEQFF. The CDR3 DNA is TGTGCCAGCAGCCCTCAAGGGTCTAGCGGAGGCAATGAGCAGTTCTTC. This chain links TRBV4-2 with TRBJ2-1; the match to TRBD2 covers 7 bases. The CDR3 consists of 16 residues. The germline V gene has CDR1 LGHNA and CDR2 YNFKEQ. V trimming: 4 bases; J trimming: 6 bases; junction bases outside the gene matches: 12.

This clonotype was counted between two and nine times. CDR3 bases: TGTGCCACCAGTGATTTTATCAATGAGCAGTTCTTC. Encoded protein: CATSDFINEQFF. V and J are TRBV24-1 and TRBJ2-1; D gene unclear. The CDR3 loop spans 12 amino acids. V was cut by 1 base and J by 6 bases, with 3 bases left in between. Germline values: CDR1 KGHDR, CDR2 SFDVKD.

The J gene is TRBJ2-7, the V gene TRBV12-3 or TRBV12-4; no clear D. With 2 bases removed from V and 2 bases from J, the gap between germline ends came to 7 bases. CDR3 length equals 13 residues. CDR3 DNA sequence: TGTGCCAGCAGTTTAAGGGCCCCCTACGAGCAGTACTTC. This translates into CASSLRAPYEQYF.

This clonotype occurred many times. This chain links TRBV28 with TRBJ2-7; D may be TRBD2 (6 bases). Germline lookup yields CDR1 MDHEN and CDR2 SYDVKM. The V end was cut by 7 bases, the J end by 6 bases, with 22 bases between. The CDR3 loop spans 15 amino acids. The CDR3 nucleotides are TGTGCCAGCATTCGGCAGGGAGGTGACTTTGGCGAGCAGTACTTC. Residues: CASIRQGGDFGEQYF.

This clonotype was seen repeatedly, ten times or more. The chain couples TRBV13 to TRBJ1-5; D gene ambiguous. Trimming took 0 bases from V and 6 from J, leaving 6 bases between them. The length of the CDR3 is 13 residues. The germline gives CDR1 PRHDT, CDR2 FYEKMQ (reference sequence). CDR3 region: CASSLGSGQPQHF. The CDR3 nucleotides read TGTGCCAGCAGCTTAGGAAGTGGTCAGCCCCAGCATTTT.

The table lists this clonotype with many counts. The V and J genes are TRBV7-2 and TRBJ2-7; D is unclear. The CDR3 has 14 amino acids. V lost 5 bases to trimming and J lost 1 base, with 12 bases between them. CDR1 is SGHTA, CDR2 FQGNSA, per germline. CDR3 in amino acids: CASSGHTKSYEQYF. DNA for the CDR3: TGTGCCAGCAGCGGCCATACGAAGTCCTACGAGCAGTACTTC.

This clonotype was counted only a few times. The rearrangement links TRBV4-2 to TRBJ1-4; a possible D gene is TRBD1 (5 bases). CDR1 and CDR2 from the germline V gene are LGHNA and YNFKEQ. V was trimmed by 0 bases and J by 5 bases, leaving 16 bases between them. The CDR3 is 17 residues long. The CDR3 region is CASSQERRLWGNEKLFF. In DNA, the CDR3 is TGTGCCAGCAGCCAAGAGAGGAGGCTTTGGGGGAATGAAAAACTGTTTTTT.

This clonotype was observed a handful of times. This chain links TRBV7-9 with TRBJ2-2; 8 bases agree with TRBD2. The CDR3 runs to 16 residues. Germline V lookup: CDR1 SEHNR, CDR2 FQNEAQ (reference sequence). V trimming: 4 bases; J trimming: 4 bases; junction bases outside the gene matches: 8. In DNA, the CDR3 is TGTGCCAGCAGCTCCCGAGCGGGAGAGGGCACCGGGGAGCTGTTTTTT. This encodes CASSSRAGEGTGELFF.

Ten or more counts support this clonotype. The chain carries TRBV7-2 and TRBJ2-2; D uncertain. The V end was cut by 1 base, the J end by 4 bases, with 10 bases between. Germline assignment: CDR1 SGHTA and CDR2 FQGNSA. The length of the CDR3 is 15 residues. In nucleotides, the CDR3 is TGTGCCAGCAGCTTAGGTCCCAGTTCCACCGGGGAGCTGTTTTTT. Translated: CASSLGPSSTGELFF. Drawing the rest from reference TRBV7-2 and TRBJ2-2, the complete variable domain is GAGVSQSPSNKVTEKGKDVELRCDPISGHTALYWYRQSLGQGLEFLIYFQGNSAPDKSGLPSDRFSAERTGGSVSTLTIQRTQQEDSAVYLCASSLGPSSTGELFFGEGSRLTVL.

The CDR3 bases are TGCAGCGTGCTAAAGCTAGCGGGACTCTCCTACGAGCAGTACTTC. Residues: CSVLKLAGLSYEQYF. The chain carries TRBV29-1 and TRBJ2-7; 9 bases match TRBD2. The CDR3 length is 15 residues. In germline, CDR1 is SQVTM, CDR2 ANQGSEA. Germline trimming cut 6 bases from V and 0 bases from J; bases unmatched to any gene: 9.

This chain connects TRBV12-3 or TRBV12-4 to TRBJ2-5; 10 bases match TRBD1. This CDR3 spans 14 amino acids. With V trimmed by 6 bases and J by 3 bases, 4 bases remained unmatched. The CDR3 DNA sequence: TGTGCCAGCAGGGGACAGGGGACCAAAGAGACCCAGTACTTC. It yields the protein CASRGQGTKETQYF.

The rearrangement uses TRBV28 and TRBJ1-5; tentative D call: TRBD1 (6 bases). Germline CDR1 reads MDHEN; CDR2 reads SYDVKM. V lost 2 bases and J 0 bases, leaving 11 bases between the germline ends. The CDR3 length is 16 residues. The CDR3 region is CASSLPGGGSNQPQHF. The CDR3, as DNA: TGTGCCAGCAGTTTACCGGGGGGCGGTAGCAATCAGCCCCAGCATTTT.

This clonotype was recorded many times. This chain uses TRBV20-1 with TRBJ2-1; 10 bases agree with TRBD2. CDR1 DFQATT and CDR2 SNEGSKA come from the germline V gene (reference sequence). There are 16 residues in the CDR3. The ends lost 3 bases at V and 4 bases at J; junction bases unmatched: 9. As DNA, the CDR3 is TGCAGTGCTAGGCGGCTAGCGGGAGTTTCGTACAATGAGCAGTTCTTC. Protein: CSARRLAGVSYNEQFF.

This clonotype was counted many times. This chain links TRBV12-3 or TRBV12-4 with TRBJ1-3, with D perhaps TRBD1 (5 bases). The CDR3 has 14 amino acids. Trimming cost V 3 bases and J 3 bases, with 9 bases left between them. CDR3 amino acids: CASSFGGNGNTIYF. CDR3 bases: TGTGCCAGCAGTTTCGGGGGGAATGGAAACACCATATATTTT.

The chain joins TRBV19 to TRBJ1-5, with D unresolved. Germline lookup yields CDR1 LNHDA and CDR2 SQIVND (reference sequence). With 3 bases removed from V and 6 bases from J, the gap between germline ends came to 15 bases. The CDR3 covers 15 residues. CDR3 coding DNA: TGTGCCAGTAGTATTTTGTTCTCTGGGAGTCAGCCCCAGCATTTT. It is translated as CASSILFSGSQPQHF. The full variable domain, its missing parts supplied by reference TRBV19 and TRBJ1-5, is DGGITQSPKYLFRKEGQNVTLSCEQNLNHDAMYWYRQDPGQGLRLIYYSQIVNDFQKGDIAEGYSVSREKKESFPLTVTSAQKNPTAFYLCASSILFSGSQPQHFGDGTRLSIL.

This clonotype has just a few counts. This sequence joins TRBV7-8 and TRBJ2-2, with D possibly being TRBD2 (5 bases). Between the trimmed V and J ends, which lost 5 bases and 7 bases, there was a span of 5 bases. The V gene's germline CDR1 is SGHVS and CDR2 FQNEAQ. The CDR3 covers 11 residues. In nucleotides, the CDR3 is TGTGCCAGCAGCGGGAGCGGGGAGCTGTTTTTT. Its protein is CASSGSGELFF.

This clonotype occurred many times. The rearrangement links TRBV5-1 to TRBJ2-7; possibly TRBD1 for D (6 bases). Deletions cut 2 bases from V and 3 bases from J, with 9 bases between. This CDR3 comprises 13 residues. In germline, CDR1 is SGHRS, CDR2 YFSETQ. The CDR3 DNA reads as TGCGCCAGCAGCTTATGGACAGACTACGAGCAGTACTTC. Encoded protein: CASSLWTDYEQYF. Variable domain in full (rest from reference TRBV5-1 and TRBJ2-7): KAGVTQTPRYLIKTRGQQVTLSCSPISGHRSVSWYQQTPGQGLQFLFEYFSETQRNKGNFPGRFSGRQFSNSRSEMNVSTLELGDSALYLCASSLWTDYEQYFGPGTRLTVT.

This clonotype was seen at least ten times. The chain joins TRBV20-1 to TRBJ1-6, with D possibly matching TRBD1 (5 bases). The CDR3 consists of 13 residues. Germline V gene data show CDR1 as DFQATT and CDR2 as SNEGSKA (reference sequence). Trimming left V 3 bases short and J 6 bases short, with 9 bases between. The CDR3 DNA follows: TGCAGTGCTAGTAGACAGCTTAATTCACCCCTCCACTTT. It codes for CSASRQLNSPLHF.

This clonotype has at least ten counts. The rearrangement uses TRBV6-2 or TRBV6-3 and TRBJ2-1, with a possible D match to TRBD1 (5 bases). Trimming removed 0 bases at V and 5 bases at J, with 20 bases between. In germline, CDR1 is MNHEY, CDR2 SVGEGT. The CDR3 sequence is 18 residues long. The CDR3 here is CASSYSIRARDRNNEQFF. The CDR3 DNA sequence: TGTGCCAGCAGTTACTCGATCCGGGCCAGGGATAGGAACAATGAGCAGTTCTTC.

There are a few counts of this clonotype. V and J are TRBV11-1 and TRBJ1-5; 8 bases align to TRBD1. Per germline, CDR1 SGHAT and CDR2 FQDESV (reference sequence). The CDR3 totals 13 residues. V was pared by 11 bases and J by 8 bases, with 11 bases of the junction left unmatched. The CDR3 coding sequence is TGTGCCTCTCAGGGGGCACTTTTTGAGCCCCAGCATTTT. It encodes CASQGALFEPQHF.

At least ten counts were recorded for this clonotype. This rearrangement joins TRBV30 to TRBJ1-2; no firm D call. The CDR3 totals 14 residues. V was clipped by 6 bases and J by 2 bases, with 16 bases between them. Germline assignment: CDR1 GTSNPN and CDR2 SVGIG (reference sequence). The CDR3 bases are TGTGCCTGCTACATCGGACGAACGAACTATGGCTACACCTTC. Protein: CACYIGRTNYGYTF.

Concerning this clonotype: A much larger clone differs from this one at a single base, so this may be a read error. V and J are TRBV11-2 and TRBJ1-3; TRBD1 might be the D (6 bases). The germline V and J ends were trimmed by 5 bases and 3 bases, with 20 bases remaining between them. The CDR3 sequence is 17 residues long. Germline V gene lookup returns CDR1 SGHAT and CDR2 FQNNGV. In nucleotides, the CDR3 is TGTGCCAGCAGCCCGAGGGGGAGGGGTTCCGTTGGAAACACCATATATTTT. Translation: CASSPRGRGSVGNTIYF.